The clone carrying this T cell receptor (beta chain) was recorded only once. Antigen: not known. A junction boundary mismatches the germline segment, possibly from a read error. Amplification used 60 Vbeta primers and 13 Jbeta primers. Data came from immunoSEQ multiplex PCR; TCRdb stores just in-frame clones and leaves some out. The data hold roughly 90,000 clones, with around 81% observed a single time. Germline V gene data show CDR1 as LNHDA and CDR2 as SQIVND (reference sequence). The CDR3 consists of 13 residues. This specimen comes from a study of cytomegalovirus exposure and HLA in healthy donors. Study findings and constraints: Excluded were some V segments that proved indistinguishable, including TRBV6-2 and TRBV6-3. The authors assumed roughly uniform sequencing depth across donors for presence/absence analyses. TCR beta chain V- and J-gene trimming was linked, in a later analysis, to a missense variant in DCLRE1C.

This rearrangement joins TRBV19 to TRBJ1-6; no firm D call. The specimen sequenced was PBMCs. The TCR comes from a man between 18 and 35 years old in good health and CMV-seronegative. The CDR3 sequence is CACRSSYNSPLHF. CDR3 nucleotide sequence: TGTGCCTGTAGGAGCTCCTATAATTCACCCCTCCACTTT.